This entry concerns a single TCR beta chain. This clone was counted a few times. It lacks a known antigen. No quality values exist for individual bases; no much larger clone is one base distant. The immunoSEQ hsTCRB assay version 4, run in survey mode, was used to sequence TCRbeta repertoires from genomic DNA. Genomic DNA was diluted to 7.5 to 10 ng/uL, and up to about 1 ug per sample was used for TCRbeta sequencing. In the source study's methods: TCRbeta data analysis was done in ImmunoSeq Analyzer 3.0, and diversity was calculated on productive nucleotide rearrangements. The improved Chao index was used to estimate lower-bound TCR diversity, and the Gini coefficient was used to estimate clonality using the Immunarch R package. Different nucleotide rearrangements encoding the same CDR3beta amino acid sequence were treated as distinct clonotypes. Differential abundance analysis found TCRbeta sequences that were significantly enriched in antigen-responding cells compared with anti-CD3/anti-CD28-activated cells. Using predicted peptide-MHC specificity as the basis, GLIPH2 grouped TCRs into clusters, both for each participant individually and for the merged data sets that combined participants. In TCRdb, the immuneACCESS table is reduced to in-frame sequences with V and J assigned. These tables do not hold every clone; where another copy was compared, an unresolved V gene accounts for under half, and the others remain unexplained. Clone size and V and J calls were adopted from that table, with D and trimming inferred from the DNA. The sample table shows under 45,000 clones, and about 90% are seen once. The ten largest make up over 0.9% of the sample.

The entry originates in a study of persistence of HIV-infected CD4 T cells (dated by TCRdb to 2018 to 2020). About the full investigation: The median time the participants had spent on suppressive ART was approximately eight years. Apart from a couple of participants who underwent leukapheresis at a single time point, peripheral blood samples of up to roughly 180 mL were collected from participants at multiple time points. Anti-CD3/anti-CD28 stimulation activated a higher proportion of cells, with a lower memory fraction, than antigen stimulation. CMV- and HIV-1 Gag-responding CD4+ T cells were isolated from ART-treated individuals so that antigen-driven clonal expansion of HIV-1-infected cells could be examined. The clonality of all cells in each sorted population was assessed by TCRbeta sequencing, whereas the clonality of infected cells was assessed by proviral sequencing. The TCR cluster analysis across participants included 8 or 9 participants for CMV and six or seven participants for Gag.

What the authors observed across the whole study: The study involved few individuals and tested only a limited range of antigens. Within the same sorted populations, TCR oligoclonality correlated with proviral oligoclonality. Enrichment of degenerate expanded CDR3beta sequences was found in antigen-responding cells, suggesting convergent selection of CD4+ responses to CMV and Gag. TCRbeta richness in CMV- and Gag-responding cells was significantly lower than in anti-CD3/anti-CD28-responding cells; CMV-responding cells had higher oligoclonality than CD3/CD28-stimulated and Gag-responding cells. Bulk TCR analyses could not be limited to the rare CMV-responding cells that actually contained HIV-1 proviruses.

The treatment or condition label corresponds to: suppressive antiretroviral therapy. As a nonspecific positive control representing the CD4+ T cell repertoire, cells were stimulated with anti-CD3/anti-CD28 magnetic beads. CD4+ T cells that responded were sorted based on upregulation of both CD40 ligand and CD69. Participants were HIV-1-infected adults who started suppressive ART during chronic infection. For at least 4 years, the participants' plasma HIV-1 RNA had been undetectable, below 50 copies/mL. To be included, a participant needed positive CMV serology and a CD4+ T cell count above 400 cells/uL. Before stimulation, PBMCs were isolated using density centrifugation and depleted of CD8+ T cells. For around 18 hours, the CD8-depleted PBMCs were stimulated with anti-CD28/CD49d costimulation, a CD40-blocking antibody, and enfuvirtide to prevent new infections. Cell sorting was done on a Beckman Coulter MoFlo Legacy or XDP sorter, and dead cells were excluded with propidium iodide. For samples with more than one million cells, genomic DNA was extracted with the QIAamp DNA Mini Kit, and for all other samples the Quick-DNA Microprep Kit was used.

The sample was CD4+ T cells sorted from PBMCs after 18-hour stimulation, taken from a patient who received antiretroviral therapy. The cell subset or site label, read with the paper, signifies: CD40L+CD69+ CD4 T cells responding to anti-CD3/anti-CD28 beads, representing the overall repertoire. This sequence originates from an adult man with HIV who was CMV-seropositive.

The DNA sequence is as follows: TGTGCCAGCAGCCGCAACAGGGAAGCTTTCTTT. The resulting protein is CASSRNREAFF. This sequence uses TRBV3-1 (or the pseudogene TRBV3-2) and TRBJ1-1, with TRBD1 as a weak D call on 5 bases. The trim is 4 bases for V and 8 bases for J, with a gap of 8 bases between the germline ends. CDR1 and CDR2 are drawn from the germline V gene (reference sequence): LGHDT, YNNKEL. From the cysteine up to the phenylalanine, the CDR3 has a length of 11 residues. Solely the CDR3 DNA is kept, with 33 bases framed from the first base.